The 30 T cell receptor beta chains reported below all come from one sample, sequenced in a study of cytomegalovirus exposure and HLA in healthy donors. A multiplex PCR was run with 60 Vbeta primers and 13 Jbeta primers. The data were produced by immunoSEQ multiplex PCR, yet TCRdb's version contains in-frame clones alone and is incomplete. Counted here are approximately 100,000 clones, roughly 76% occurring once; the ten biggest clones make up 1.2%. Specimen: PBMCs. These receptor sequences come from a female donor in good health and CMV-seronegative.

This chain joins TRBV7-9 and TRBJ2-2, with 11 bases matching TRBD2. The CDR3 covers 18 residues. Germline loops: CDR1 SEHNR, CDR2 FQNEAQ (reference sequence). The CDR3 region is CAALPGLADHANTGELFF. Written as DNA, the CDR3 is TGTGCAGCTCTCCCGGGACTAGCGGACCACGCGAACACCGGGGAGCTGTTTTTT.

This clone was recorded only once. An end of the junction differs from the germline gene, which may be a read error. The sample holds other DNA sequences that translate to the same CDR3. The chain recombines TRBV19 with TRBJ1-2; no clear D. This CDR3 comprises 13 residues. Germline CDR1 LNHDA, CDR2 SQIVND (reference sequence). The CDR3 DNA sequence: TGTGCCAGTACCTCCCAGAACAACTATGGTTACACCTTC. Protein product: CASTSQNNYGYTF.

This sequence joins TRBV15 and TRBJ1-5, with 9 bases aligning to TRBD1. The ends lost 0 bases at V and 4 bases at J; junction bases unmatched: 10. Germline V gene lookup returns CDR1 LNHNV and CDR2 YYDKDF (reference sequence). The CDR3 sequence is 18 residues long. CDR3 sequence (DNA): TGTGCCACCAGCAGAGAAACTATTGGGACAGGGTCAAATCAGCCCCAGCATTTT. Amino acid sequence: CATSRETIGTGSNQPQHF.

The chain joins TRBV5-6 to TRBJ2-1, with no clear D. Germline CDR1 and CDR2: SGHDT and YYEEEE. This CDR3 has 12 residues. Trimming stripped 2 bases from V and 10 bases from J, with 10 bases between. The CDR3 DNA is TGTGCCAGCAGCTTTATGCTAGTAGAGCAGTTCTTC. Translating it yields CASSFMLVEQFF.

The CDR3 DNA reads as TGTGCCTGGAGTCAGACCCCGGCGGCTGAAGCTTTCTTT. Translated: CAWSQTPAAEAFF. The V and J genes are TRBV30 and TRBJ1-1; D uncertain. CDR1 GTSNPN and CDR2 SVGIG come from the germline V gene (reference sequence). V gave up 2 bases and J gave up 6 bases, with 13 bases separating them. The CDR3 contains 13 residues.

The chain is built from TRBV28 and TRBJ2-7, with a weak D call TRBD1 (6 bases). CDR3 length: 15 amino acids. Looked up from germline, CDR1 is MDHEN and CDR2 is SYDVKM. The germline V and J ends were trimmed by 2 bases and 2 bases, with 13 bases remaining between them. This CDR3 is CASSLRQALAYEQYF. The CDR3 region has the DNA TGTGCCAGCAGTTTACGACAGGCCCTAGCCTACGAGCAGTACTTC.

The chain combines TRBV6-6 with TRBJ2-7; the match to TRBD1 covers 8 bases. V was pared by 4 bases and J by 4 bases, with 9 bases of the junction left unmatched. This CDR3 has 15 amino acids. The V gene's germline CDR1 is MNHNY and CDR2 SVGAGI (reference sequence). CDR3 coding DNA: TGTGCCAGCAGTTCGTCAGGGGGCTTAAAGTACGAGCAGTACTTC. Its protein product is CASSSSGGLKYEQYF.

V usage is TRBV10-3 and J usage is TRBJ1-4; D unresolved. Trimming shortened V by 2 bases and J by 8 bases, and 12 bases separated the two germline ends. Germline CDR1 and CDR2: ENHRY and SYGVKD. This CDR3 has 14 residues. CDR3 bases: TGTGCCATCAGTGAGCGCGGGTCCCGGGAAAAACTGTTTTTT. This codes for CAISERGSREKLFF.

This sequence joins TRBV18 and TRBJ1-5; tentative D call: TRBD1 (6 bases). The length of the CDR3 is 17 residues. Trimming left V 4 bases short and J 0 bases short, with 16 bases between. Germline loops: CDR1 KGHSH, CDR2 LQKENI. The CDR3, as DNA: TGTGCCAGCTCACGAGGGGCACAGGGCGGTAGCAATCAGCCCCAGCATTTT. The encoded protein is CASSRGAQGGSNQPQHF. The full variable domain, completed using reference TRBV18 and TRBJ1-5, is NAGVMQNPRHLVRRRGQEARLRCSPMKGHSHVYWYRQLPEEGLKFMVYLQKENIIDESGMPKERFSAEFPKEGPSILRIQQVVRGDSAAYFCASSRGAQGGSNQPQHFGDGTRLSIL.

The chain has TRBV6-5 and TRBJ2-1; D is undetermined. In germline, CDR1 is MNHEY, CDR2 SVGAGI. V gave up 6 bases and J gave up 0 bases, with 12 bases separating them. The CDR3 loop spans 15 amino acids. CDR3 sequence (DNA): TGTGCCAGCAGCTACGGTCCGAGCTCCTACAATGAGCAGTTCTTC. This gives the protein CASSYGPSSYNEQFF.

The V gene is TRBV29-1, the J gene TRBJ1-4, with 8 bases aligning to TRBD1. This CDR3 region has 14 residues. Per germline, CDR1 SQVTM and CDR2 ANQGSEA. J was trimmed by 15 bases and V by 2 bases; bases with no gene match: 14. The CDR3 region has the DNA TGCAGCGTTGAAAGGGGCAGGGGGCCTCTTCGGGTGTTTTTT. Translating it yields CSVERGRGPLRVFF.

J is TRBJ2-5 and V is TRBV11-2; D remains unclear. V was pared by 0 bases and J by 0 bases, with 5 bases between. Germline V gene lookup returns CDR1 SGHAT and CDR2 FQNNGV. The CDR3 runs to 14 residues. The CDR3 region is CASSLDEYQETQYF. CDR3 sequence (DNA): TGTGCCAGCAGCTTAGATGAGTACCAAGAGACCCAGTACTTC. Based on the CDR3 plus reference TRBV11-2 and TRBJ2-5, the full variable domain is EAGVAQSPRYKIIEKRQSVAFWCNPISGHATLYWYQQILGQGPKLLIQFQNNGVVDDSQLPKDRFSAERLKGVDSTLKIQPAKLEDSAVYLCASSLDEYQETQYFGPGTRLLVL.

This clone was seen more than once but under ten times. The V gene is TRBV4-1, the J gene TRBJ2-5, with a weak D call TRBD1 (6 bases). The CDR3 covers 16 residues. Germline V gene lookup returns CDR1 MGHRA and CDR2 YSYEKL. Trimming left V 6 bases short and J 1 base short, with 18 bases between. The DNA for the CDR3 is TGCGCCAGCAGTCTCCCACAGGGAAGTGGCCAAGAGACCCAGTACTTC. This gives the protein CASSLPQGSGQETQYF.

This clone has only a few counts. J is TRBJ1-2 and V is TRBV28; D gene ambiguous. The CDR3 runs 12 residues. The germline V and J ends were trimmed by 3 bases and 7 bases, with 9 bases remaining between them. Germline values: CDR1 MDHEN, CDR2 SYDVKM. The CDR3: CASSFSGIGYTF. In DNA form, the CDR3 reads TGTGCCAGCAGTTTTTCGGGTATTGGCTACACCTTC.

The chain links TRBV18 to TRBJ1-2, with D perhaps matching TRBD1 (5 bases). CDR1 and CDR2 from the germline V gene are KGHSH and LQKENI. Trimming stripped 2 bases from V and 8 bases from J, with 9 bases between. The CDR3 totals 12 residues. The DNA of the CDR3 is TGTGCCAGCTCACCAGGGGCGGAGGGCTACACCTTC. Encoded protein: CASSPGAEGYTF.

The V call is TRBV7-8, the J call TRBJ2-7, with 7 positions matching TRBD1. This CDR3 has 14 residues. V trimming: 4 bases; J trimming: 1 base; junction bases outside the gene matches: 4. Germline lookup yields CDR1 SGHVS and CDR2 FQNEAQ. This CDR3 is CASSSGTASYEQYF. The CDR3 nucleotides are TGTGCCAGCAGCTCCGGGACAGCGTCCTACGAGCAGTACTTC.

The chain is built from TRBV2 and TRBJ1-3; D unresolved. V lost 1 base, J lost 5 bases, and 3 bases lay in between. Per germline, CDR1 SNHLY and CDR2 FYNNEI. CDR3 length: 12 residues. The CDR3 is CASSEGRNTIYF. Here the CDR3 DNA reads TGTGCCAGCAGTGAAGGTAGAAACACCATATATTTT.

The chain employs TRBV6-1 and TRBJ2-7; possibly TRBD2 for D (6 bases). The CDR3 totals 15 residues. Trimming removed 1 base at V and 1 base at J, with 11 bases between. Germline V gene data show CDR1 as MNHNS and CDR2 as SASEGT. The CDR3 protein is CASSEEGTSSYEQYF. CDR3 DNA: TGTGCCAGCAGTGAAGAAGGGACTTCTTCCTACGAGCAGTACTTC.

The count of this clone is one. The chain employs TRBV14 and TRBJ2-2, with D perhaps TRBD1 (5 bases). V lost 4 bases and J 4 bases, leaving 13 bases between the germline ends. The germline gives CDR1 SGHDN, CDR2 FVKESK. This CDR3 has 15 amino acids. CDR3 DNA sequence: TGTGCCAGCAGCCGACAGAGGTTGGGCACCGGGGAGCTGTTTTTT. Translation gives CASSRQRLGTGELFF. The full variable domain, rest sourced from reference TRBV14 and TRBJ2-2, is EAGVTQFPSHSVIEKGQTVTLRCDPISGHDNLYWYRRVMGKEIKFLLHFVKESKQDESGMPNNRFLAERTGGTYSTLKVQPAELEDSGVYFCASSRQRLGTGELFFGEGSRLTVL.

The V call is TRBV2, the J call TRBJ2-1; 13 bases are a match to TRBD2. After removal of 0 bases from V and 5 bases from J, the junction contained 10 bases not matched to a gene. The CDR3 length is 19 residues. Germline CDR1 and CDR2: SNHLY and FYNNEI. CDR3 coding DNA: TGTGCCAGCAGTGAAGCGCTTTTATCGGGGACTAGCGGGAACAATGAGCAGTTCTTC. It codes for CASSEALLSGTSGNNEQFF.

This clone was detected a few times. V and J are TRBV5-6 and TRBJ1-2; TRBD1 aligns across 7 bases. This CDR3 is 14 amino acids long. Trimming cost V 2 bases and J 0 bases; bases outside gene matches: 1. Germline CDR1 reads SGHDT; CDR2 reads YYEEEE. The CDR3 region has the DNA TGTGCCAGCAGCTTTGACAGGGCTAACTATGGCTACACCTTC. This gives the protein CASSFDRANYGYTF.

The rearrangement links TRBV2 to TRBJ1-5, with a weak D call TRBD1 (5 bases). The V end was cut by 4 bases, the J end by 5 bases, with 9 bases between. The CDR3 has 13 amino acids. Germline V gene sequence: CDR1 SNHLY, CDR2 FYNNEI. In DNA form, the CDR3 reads TGTGCCAGCAGTGGTCAGGGCTATCAGCCCCAGCATTTT. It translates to CASSGQGYQPQHF.

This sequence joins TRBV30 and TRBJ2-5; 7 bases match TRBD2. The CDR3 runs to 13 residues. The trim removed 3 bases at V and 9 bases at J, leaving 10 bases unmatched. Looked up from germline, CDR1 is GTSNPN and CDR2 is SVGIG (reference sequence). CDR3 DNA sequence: TGTGCCTGGAGCGCCCCACCCGGGGGGTCCCAGTACTTC. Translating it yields CAWSAPPGGSQYF.

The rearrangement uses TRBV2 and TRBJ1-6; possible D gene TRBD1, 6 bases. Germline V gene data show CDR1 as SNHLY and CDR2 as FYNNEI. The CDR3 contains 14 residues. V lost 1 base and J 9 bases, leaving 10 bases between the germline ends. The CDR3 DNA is TGTGCCAGCAGTGAAGGGACAGAGGTTTCACCCCTCCACTTT. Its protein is CASSEGTEVSPLHF.

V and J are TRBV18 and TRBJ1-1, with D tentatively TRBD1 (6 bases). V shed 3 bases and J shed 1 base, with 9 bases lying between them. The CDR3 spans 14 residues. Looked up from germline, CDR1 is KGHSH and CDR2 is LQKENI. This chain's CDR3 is CASSPQGRNTEAFF. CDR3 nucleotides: TGTGCCAGCTCACCCCAGGGGCGGAACACTGAAGCTTTCTTT.

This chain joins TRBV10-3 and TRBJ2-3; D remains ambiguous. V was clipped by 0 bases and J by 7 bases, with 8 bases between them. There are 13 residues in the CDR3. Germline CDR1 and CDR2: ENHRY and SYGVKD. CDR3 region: CAISESSKNTQYF. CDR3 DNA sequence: TGTGCCATCAGTGAGTCGTCTAAAAATACGCAGTATTTT.

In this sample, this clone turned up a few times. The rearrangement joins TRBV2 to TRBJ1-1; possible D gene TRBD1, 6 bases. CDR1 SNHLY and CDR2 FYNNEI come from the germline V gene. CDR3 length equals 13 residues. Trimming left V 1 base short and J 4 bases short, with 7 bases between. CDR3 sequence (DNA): TGTGCCAGCAGTGAAGAGGGGGTCACTGAAGCTTTCTTT. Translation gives CASSEEGVTEAFF.

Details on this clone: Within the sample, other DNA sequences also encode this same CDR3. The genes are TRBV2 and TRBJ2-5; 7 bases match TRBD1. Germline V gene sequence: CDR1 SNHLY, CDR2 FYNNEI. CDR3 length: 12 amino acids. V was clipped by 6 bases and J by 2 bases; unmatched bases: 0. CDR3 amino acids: CASRGQQETQYF. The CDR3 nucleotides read TGTGCCAGCAGGGGACAGCAAGAGACCCAGTACTTC. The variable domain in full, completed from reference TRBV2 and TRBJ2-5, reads EPEVTQTPSHQVTQMGQEVILRCVPISNHLYFYWYRQILGQKVEFLVSFYNNEISEKSEIFDDQFSVERPDGSNFTLKIRSTKLEDSAMYFCASRGQQETQYFGPGTRLLVL.

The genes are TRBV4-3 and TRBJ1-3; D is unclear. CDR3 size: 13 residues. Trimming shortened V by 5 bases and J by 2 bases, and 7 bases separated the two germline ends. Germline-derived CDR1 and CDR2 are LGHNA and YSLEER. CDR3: CASSSGPGNTIYF. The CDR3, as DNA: TGCGCCAGCAGCTCGGGTCCTGGAAACACCATATATTTT.

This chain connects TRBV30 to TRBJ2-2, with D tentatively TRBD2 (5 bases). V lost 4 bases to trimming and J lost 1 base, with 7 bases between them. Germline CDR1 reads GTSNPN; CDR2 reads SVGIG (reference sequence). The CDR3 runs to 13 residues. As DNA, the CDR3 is TGTGCCTGGAATGGACTGAACACCGGGGAGCTGTTTTTT. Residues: CAWNGLNTGELFF.